This T cell receptor (beta chain) was captured by sequencing in a study of blood T cell repertoires in COVID-19. As for the study in general: From T cells, B-cell-depleted T cells, or PBMCs came the material, which was cDNA or gDNA.

Measured with immunoSEQ multiplex PCR; TCRdb has only the in-frame clones, and not every one. Seen here are over 300,000 clones, approximately 83% observed once, and the top ten hold around 2.2%. Individuals drawn from 24 US areas were roughly 18 to 95 years old. Donors were grouped by their self-reported clinical history. The TCR originated in a man aged 25-45 years who had recovered from COVID-19. The source material was PBMCs or T cells enriched from blood (not recorded which).

The CDR3 reads CASSFSYGQGGSEAFF. CDR3 bases: TGTGCCAGCAGCTTTTCGTATGGACAGGGGGGATCTGAAGCTTTCTTT. The V call is TRBV5-4, the J call TRBJ1-1, with TRBD1 matching 10 bases. The CDR3 runs 16 residues. Germline V gives CDR1 SGHNT, CDR2 YYREEE (reference sequence). The J segment lost 6 bases and the V segment lost 2 bases, leaving 10 bases of the junction unmatched.